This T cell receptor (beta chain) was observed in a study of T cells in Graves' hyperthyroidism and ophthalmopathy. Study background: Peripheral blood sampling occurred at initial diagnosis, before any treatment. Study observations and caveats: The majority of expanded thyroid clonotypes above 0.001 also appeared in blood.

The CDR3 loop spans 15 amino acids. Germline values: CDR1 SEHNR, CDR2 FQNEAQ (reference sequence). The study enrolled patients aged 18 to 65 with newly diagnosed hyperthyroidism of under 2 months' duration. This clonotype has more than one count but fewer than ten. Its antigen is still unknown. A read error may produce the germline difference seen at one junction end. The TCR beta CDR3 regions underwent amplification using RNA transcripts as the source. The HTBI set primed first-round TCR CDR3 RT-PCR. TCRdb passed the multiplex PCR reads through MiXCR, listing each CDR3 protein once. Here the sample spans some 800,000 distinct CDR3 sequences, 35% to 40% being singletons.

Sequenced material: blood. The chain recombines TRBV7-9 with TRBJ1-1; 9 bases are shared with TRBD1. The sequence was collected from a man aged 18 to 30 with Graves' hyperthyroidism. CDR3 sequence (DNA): TGCGCCAGCAGCCGAGGGACAGGGAAGAACACTGAAGCTTTCTTT. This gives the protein CASSRGTGKNTEAFF.